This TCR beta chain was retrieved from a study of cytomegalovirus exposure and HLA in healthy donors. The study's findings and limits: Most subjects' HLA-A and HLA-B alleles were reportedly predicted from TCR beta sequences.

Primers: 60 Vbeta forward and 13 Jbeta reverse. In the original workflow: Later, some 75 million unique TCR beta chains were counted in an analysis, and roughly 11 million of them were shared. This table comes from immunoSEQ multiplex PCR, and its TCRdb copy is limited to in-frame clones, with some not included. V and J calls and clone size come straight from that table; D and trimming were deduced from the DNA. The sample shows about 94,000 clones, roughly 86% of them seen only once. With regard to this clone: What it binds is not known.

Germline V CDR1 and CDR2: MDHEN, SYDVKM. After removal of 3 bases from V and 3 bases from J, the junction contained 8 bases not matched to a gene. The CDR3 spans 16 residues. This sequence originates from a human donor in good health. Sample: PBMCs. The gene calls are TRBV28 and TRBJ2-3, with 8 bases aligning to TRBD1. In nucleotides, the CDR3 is TGTGCCAGCAGTTTGATCGGACAGGGTTCAACAGATACGCAGTATTTT. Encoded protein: CASSLIGQGSTDTQYF.